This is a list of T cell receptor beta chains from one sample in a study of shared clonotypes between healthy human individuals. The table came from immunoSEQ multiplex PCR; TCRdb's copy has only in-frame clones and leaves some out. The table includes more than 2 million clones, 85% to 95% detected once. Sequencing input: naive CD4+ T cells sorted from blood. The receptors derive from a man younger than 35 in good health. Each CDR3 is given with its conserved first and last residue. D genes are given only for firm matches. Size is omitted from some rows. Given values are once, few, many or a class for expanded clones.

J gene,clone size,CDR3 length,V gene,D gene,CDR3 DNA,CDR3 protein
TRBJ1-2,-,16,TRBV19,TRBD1,TGTGCCAGTAGTAATCGGGCCGGGACAGGGGTCCCCTCGTACACCTTC,CASSNRAGTGVPSYTF
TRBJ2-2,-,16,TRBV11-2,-,TGTGCCAGCAGCTTTTCGAACTTCCAGGGCACCGGGGAGCTGTTTTTT,CASSFSNFQGTGELFF
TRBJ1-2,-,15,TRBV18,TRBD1,TGTGCCAGCTCACCGCGGGGACAGGGTAACTATGGCTACACCTTC,CASSPRGQGNYGYTF
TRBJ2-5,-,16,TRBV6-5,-,TGTGCCAGCAGTTTGGGTCTAGGACCCCCCGACGGGACCCAGTACTTC,CASSLGLGPPDGTQYF
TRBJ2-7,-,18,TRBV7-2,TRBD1,TGTGCCAGCAGCTACTACCCACCCCACAGGGGTCCCTCCTACGAGCAGTACTTC,CASSYYPPHRGPSYEQYF
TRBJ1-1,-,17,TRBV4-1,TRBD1,TGCGCCAGCAGCCAAGTGGGGGTGGGCAGGGGGCACACTGAAGCTTTCTTT,CASSQVGVGRGHTEAFF
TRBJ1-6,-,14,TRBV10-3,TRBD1,TGTGCCACCGGGACAGGGTATACTAATTCACCCCTCCACTTT,CATGTGYTNSPLHF
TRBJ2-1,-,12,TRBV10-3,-,TGTGCCATCAGTGTCAAGGGGCTAGAGCAGTTCTTC,CAISVKGLEQFF
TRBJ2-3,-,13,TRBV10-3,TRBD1,TGTGCCATCAGCGGGACAGGTATTGATACGCAGTATTTT,CAISGTGIDTQYF
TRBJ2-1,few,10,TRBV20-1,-,TGCAGTGCTAGGGAGAATGAGCAGTTCTTC,CSARENEQFF
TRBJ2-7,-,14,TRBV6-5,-,TGTGCCAGCCACCGTGCGGGGAGTAGCTACGAGCAGTACTTC,CASHRAGSSYEQYF
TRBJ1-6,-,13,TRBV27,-,TGTGCCAGCAGCCTGCTAGATAATTCACCCCTCCACTTT,CASSLLDNSPLHF
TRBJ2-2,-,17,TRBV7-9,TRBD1,TGTGCCAGCAGCACCCAGTCAGGGACAGGGTGGAGCGGGGAGCTGTTTTTT,CASSTQSGTGWSGELFF
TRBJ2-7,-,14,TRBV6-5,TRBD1,TGTGCCAGCAGTCCGCGGACAGGGATCTACGAGCAGTACTTC,CASSPRTGIYEQYF
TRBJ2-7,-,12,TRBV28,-,TGTGCCAGCTGGACCTCCTCCTACGAGCAGTACTTC,CASWTSSYEQYF
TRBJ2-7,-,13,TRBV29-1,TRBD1,TGCAGCGTTACGGACAGGGGCGGTGATGAGCAGTACTTC,CSVTDRGGDEQYF
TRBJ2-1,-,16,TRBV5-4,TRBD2,TGTGCCAGCATTGGGACTAGCGGGGGGACCTACAATGAGCAGTTCTTC,CASIGTSGGTYNEQFF
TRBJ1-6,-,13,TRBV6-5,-,TGTGCCAGCAGTTACGGGGACCTTTCACCCCTCCACTTT,CASSYGDLSPLHF
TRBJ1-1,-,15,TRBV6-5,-,TGTGCCAGCAGTTACTCGGCTCGAAGGAACACTGAAGCTTTCTTT,CASSYSARRNTEAFF
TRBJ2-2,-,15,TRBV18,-,TGTGCCAGCTCACCCGGCAGGGGAGTGTATGGGGAGCTGTTTTTT,CASSPGRGVYGELFF
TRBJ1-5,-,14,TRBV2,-,TGTGCCAGCACCCGTGGACAAACCAATCAGCCCCAGCATTTT,CASTRGQTNQPQHF
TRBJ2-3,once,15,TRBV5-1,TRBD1,TGCGCCAGCAGCCCCGGACAGGGGTGGACAGATACGCAGTATTTT,CASSPGQGWTDTQYF